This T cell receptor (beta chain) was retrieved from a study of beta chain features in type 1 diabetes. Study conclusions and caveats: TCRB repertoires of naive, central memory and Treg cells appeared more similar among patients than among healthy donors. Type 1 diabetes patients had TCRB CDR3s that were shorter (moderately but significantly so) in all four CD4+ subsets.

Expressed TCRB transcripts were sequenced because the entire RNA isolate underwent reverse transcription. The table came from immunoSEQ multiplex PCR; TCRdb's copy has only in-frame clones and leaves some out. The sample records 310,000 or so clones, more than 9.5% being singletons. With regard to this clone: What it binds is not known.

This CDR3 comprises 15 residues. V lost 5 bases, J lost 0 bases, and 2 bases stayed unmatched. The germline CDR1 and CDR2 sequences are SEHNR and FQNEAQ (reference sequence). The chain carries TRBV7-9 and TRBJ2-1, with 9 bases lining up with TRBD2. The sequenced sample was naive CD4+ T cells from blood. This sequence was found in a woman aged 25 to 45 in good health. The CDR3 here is CASSLSGSSYNEQFF. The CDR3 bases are TGTGCCAGCAGCCTTAGCGGGAGCTCCTACAATGAGCAGTTCTTC.